The subject of this entry is one TCR beta chain. The data originate from a study of blood T cell repertoires in COVID-19. On the study more broadly: The study drew acute and convalescent COVID-19 samples from the United States, Italy and Spain. The cDNA or gDNA used as material had been derived from T cells, B-cell-depleted T cells, or PBMCs.

Per germline, CDR1 SGHDT and CDR2 YYEEEE. V lost 0 bases, J lost 9 bases, and 13 bases lay in between. The CDR3 extends over 14 amino acids. Authors' data handling: Amplification of reference gene primers was used by the study to estimate nucleated cell counts. The table came from immunoSEQ multiplex PCR; TCRdb's copy has only in-frame clones and leaves some out. Clone size and the V and J calls come from that table; the DNA yielded D and trimming. The sample yields about 76,000 clones, around nine tenths seen once. Input material: peripheral blood. This chain connects TRBV5-6 to TRBJ2-1, with D perhaps TRBD2 (5 bases). The TCR comes from a man younger than 40 with acute or convalescent COVID-19. The CDR3 nucleotides read TGTGCCAGCAGCTTGGAAGCGGTGTATGTTGAGCAGTTCTTC. It specifies CASSLEAVYVEQFF.